The clone carrying this T cell receptor beta chain was picked up a small number of times. TCRdb's copy holds only in-frame clones and misses some; the assay was immunoSEQ multiplex PCR. The sample has roughly 250,000 clones; approximately 90% are singletons. The sample is drawn from a study of blood T cell repertoires in COVID-19. The CDR3 spans 16 residues. V gave up 8 bases and J gave up 0 bases; unmatched junction bases: 7. The V gene's germline CDR1 is KGHDR and CDR2 SFDVKD. Sequencing input: peripheral blood. The source is a woman between 35 and 50 years old who had recovered from COVID-19. The genes are TRBV24-1 and TRBJ2-2, with 8 bases that match TRBD2. This CDR3 reads CATKTSANSNTGELFF. DNA for the CDR3: TGTGCCACCAAGACTAGCGCCAACTCGAACACCGGGGAGCTGTTTTTT.